This is a list of T cell receptor beta chains from one sample in a study of blood T cell repertoires in COVID-19. Assay: immunoSEQ multiplex PCR; the TCRdb copy retains only in-frame clones and omits some. The repertoire holds about 170,000 clones, with around four fifths as singletons. The sequencing input was peripheral blood. These receptors were taken from a woman of 80 years or more with active or convalescent COVID-19. Both conserved end residues are part of each CDR3. Fields, in order: CDR3 protein, CDR3 DNA, clone size, V gene, D gene, J gene. A D gene is named only where the DNA matches it firmly. Only some rows state a clone size, as once, few, many or a class for expanded clones.

CDR3: CASSPDRISGNTIYF
DNA: TGTGCCAGCAGTCCCGACAGAATCTCTGGAAACACCATATATTTT
size: .
V: TRBV6-5
D: .
J: TRBJ1-3

CDR3: CATKLTGSGTEAFF
DNA: TGTGCCACGAAATTGACAGGGTCAGGAACTGAAGCTTTCTTT
size: .
V: TRBV2
D: TRBD1
J: TRBJ1-1

CDR3: CASSRTEYGYTF
DNA: TGTGCCAGCAGTAGGACAGAATATGGCTACACCTTC
size: .
V: TRBV12-3/TRBV12-4
D: .
J: TRBJ1-2

CDR3: CASGLGGTGWITEAFF
DNA: TGTGCTAGTGGTTTAGGGGGGACAGGGTGGATCACTGAAGCTTTCTTT
size: .
V: TRBV12-5
D: TRBD1
J: TRBJ1-1

CDR3: CAWSVANTEAFF
DNA: TGTGCCTGGAGTGTGGCTAACACTGAAGCTTTCTTT
size: .
V: TRBV30
D: .
J: TRBJ1-1

CDR3: CASSSRGLGNSPLHF
DNA: TGTGCCAGCAGTTCAAGGGGCCTCGGTAATTCACCCCTCCACTTT
size: .
V: TRBV27
D: .
J: TRBJ1-6

CDR3: CASSPRRIYDTQYF
DNA: TGTGCCAGCAGCCCTAGGCGTATATATGATACGCAGTATTTT
size: .
V: TRBV7-8
D: .
J: TRBJ2-3

CDR3: CASSPYQGTVTGELFF
DNA: TGTGCCAGCAGCCCCTACCAGGGTACGGTCACCGGGGAGCTGTTTTTT
size: once
V: TRBV5-6
D: .
J: TRBJ2-2

CDR3: CASSQGQGLINQPQHF
DNA: TGTGCCAGCAGCCAAGGACAGGGCCTGATAAATCAGCCCCAGCATTTT
size: .
V: TRBV3-1/TRBV3-2
D: TRBD1
J: TRBJ1-5

CDR3: CASSFYLDTQYF
DNA: TGTGCCAGCAGCTTTTACTTAGATACGCAGTATTTT
size: few
V: TRBV7-8
D: .
J: TRBJ2-3

CDR3: CASSIQVLNEKLFF
DNA: TGTGCCAGTAGTATACAGGTTCTAAATGAAAAACTGTTTTTT
size: .
V: TRBV19
D: .
J: TRBJ1-4

CDR3: CASNRGPYEQYF
DNA: TGTGCCAGCAACAGGGGGCCCTACGAGCAGTACTTC
size: .
V: TRBV7-9
D: TRBD1
J: TRBJ2-7

CDR3: CASSPQGTQPQHF
DNA: TGTGCCAGCAGTCCACAGGGCACTCAGCCCCAGCATTTT
size: .
V: TRBV27
D: .
J: TRBJ1-5

CDR3: CASSSGQVKGSYEQYF
DNA: TGTGCCAGCAGTTCGGGACAGGTAAAAGGCTCCTACGAGCAGTACTTC
size: .
V: TRBV6-5
D: TRBD1
J: TRBJ2-7

CDR3: CASSSPPGRAEETQYF
DNA: TGTGCCAGCAGTAGCCCCCCCGGCAGGGCTGAAGAGACCCAGTACTTC
size: .
V: TRBV25-1
D: .
J: TRBJ2-5

CDR3: CASRGPNTGELFF
DNA: TGTGCCAGCAGGGGGCCGAACACCGGGGAGCTGTTTTTT
size: .
V: TRBV2
D: .
J: TRBJ2-2

CDR3: CASSTIRGTDTGEQFF
DNA: TGTGCCAGCAGCACAATTCGCGGGACAGATACGGGTGAGCAGTTCTTC
size: .
V: TRBV7-6
D: .
J: TRBJ2-1

CDR3: CASATRQGAFSGNTIYF
DNA: TGTGCCAGCGCAACGAGACAGGGGGCCTTCTCTGGAAACACCATATATTTT
size: .
V: TRBV25-1
D: TRBD1
J: TRBJ1-3

CDR3: CASSPYPGQGKSGANVLTF
DNA: TGTGCCAGCAGTCCCTATCCTGGACAGGGGAAGAGTGGGGCCAACGTCCTGACTTTC
size: .
V: TRBV6-6
D: TRBD1
J: TRBJ2-6

CDR3: CASRRGTVNSPLHF
DNA: TGTGCCAGCAGAAGGGGCACGGTGAATTCACCCCTCCACTTT
size: .
V: TRBV13
D: .
J: TRBJ1-6

CDR3: CASSQDRTGEDYGYTF
DNA: TGCGCCAGCAGCCAAGATAGAACAGGAGAGGACTATGGCTACACCTTC
size: .
V: TRBV4-3
D: .
J: TRBJ1-2

CDR3: CASGGLSNEKLFF
DNA: TGTGCCAGCGGAGGGCTATCTAATGAAAAACTGTTTTTT
size: .
V: TRBV3-1/TRBV3-2
D: .
J: TRBJ1-4

CDR3: CSARTALGEKLFF
DNA: TGCAGCGCACGGACAGCTCTAGGTGAAAAACTGTTTTTT
size: .
V: TRBV29-1
D: .
J: TRBJ1-4

CDR3: CASSLDSRYSNQPQHF
DNA: TGTGCCAGCAGCTTAGATTCCAGATATAGCAATCAGCCCCAGCATTTT
size: once
V: TRBV11-2
D: .
J: TRBJ1-5

CDR3: CASSDHQGGAYEQYF
DNA: TGCGCCAGCAGTGACCACCAGGGTGGCGCCTACGAGCAGTACTTC
size: .
V: TRBV10-2
D: .
J: TRBJ2-7

CDR3: CASSIEDSSYEQYF
DNA: TGTGCCAGTAGTATTGAGGACAGCTCCTACGAGCAGTACTTT
size: once
V: TRBV19
D: .
J: TRBJ2-7

CDR3: CASTAGDTRNEAFF
DNA: TGTGCCAGCACCGCGGGGGACACACGGAATGAAGCTTTCTTT
size: .
V: TRBV6-5
D: .
J: TRBJ1-1

CDR3: CAIRQGAGYNEQFF
DNA: TGTGCCATCAGACAGGGGGCAGGCTACAATGAGCAGTTCTTC
size: .
V: TRBV10-3
D: TRBD1
J: TRBJ2-1

CDR3: CASSAGPGTGSTGELFF
DNA: TGTGCCAGCAGCGCGGGCCCCGGGACAGGGAGTACCGGGGAGCTGTTTTTT
size: .
V: TRBV7-9
D: TRBD1
J: TRBJ2-2

CDR3: CASSRGTGSDYGYTF
DNA: TGTGCCAGTAGTAGAGGGACAGGGAGCGACTATGGCTACACCTTC
size: .
V: TRBV19
D: TRBD1
J: TRBJ1-2

CDR3: CASSSGDSNQPQHF
DNA: TGTGCCAGTAGTTCAGGGGATAGCAATCAGCCCCAGCATTTT
size: few
V: TRBV19
D: .
J: TRBJ1-5

CDR3: CASSSSASSRGGETQYF
DNA: TGTGCCAGCAGCTCTTCCGCCTCGTCCCGCGGGGGGGAGACCCAGTACTTC
size: .
V: TRBV9
D: TRBD2
J: TRBJ2-5

CDR3: CASSLEGGRNTIYF
DNA: TGCGCCAGCAGCTTGGAGGGGGGGAGAAACACCATATATTTT
size: .
V: TRBV5-1
D: .
J: TRBJ1-3

CDR3: CASSYSFSGVTGELFF
DNA: TGTGCCAGCAGTTACTCATTTTCAGGGGTAACCGGGGAGCTGTTTTTT
size: .
V: TRBV6-6
D: .
J: TRBJ2-2

CDR3: CASSPDSSSGNTIYF
DNA: TGTGCCAGCAGCCCTGACAGTTCCTCTGGAAACACCATATATTTT
size: .
V: TRBV7-2
D: .
J: TRBJ1-3

CDR3: CASSEGGRSGELFF
DNA: TGTGCCAGTAGTGAAGGCGGGAGGTCCGGGGAGCTGTTTTTT
size: .
V: TRBV19
D: TRBD2
J: TRBJ2-2

CDR3: CASSQALEQYF
DNA: TGTGCCAGCAGCCAAGCCCTAGAGCAGTACTTC
size: .
V: TRBV14
D: .
J: TRBJ2-7

CDR3: CASSYGTRSEQFF
DNA: TGTGCCAGCAGCTACGGGACTAGAAGTGAGCAGTTCTTC
size: .
V: TRBV7-2
D: TRBD2
J: TRBJ2-1

CDR3: CASSLGHPSDTQYF
DNA: TGTGCCAGCAGTTTGGGGCATCCATCAGATACGCAGTATTTT
size: .
V: TRBV27
D: .
J: TRBJ2-3

CDR3: CASSIDRVGGVHEQYF
DNA: TGTGCCAGTAGTATAGATCGCGTCGGCGGAGTCCACGAGCAGTACTTC
size: .
V: TRBV19
D: .
J: TRBJ2-7

CDR3: CASSLAGGTDGNTQYF
DNA: TGTGCCAGCAGCTTAGCCGGGGGGACCGACGGGAATACGCAGTATTTT
size: .
V: TRBV7-9
D: TRBD2
J: TRBJ2-3

CDR3: CASNPRQGTEAFF
DNA: TGTGCCAGTAACCCCCGACAGGGTACTGAAGCTTTCTTT
size: .
V: TRBV19
D: TRBD1
J: TRBJ1-1

CDR3: CASSRGSGQSAGELFF
DNA: TGTGCCAGCAGTCGAGGCTCGGGACAGTCCGCCGGGGAGCTGTTTTTT
size: .
V: TRBV11-3
D: TRBD1
J: TRBJ2-2

CDR3: CASSLQTGGYNEQFF
DNA: TGTGCCAGCAGCTTACAGACAGGGGGTTACAATGAGCAGTTCTTC
size: .
V: TRBV7-2
D: TRBD1
J: TRBJ2-1

CDR3: CTSSQPPSGIYNEQFF
DNA: TGCACCAGCAGCCAACCCCCTAGCGGGATTTACAATGAGCAGTTCTTC
size: .
V: TRBV1
D: .
J: TRBJ2-1

CDR3: CASSTTTMNTEAFF
DNA: TGTGCCAGCAGCACGACCACTATGAACACTGAAGCTTTCTTT
size: once
V: TRBV9
D: .
J: TRBJ1-1

CDR3: CASSPLADKNTEAFF
DNA: TGTGCCAGCTCACCACTGGCGGATAAGAACACTGAAGCTTTCTTT
size: .
V: TRBV18
D: .
J: TRBJ1-1

CDR3: CASSEDRGGKLFF
DNA: TGTGCCAGCAGTGAGGACAGGGGAGGAAAACTGTTTTTT
size: .
V: TRBV25-1
D: TRBD1
J: TRBJ1-4

CDR3: CASSKCSGTSGGLSYEQYF
DNA: TGTGCCAGCAGCAAGTGTTCCGGGACTAGCGGGGGGCTCTCCTACGAGCAGTACTTC
size: .
V: TRBV21-1
D: .
J: TRBJ2-7

CDR3: CASSFIRLAGSYNEQFF
DNA: TGTGCCAGCAGTTTCATCAGACTAGCGGGCTCCTACAATGAGCAGTTCTTC
size: .
V: TRBV6-2/TRBV6-3
D: TRBD2
J: TRBJ2-1

CDR3: CSAGQVYNEQFF
DNA: TGCAGCGCCGGACAGGTGTACAATGAGCAGTTCTTC
size: .
V: TRBV29-1
D: TRBD1
J: TRBJ2-1